In this sample, the clone carrying this TCR beta chain turned up once. This specimen belongs to a study of shared clonotypes between healthy human individuals. Germline values: CDR1 KGHSH, CDR2 LQKENI. This CDR3 contains 15 residues. Trimming removed 1 base from V and 1 base from J, with 10 bases in between. Replicate PCRs from sorted subsets contained roughly 220 ng DNA, which is 29,000 or so T cell genomes. Generated by immunoSEQ multiplex PCR, the TCRdb table keeps only in-frame clones and is missing some. Seen here are about 2.5 million clones, around 92% observed once, and the top ten hold around 0.35%.

The source of this sequence is a man aged 18 to 29 in good health. Some clones in this sample may be carry-over from other donors' samples. Source material: naive CD4+ T cells from PBMCs. Subset meaning: CD45RA+ positively selected. The chain recombines TRBV18 with TRBJ1-2; D possibly corresponds to TRBD1 (5 bases). CDR3 residues: CASSPRGTDNYGYTF. DNA of the CDR3: TGTGCCAGCTCACCACGAGGGACGGATAACTATGGCTACACCTTC.